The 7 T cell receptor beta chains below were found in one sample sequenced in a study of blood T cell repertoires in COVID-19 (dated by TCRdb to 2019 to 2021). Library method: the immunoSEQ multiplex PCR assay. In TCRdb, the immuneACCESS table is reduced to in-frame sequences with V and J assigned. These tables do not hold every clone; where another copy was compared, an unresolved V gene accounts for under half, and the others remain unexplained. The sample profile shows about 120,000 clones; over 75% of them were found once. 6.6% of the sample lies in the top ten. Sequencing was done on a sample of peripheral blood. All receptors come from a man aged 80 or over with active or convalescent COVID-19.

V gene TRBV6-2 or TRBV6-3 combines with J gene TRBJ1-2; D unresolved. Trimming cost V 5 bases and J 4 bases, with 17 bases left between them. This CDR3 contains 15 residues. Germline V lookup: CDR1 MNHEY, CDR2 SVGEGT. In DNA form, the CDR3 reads TGTGCCAGCAGTCTACTATCGACTGATATCTATGGCTACACCTTC. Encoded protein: CASSLLSTDIYGYTF.

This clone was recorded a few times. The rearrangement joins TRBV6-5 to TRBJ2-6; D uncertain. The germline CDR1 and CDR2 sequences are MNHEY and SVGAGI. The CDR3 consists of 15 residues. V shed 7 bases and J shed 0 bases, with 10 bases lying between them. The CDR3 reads CASTLSFSGANVLTF. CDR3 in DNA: TGTGCCAGCACCTTATCTTTCTCTGGGGCCAACGTCCTGACTTTC.

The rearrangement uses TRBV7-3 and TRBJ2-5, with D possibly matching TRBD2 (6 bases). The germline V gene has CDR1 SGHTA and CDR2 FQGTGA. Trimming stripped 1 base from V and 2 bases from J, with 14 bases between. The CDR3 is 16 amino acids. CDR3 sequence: CASSLNPPGTQETQYF. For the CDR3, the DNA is TGTGCCAGCAGCTTAAATCCGCCTGGGACTCAAGAGACCCAGTACTTC. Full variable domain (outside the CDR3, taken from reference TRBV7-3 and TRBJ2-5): GAGVSQTPSNKVTEKGKYVELRCDPISGHTALYWYRQSLGQGPEFLIYFQGTGAADDSGLPNDRFFAVRPEGSVSTLKIQRTERGDSAVYLCASSLNPPGTQETQYFGPGTRLLVL.

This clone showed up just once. CDR3 DNA: TGTGCCAGCAGCTTTAGCGGACCCGACAATGAGCAGTTCTTC. Translated, it gives CASSFSGPDNEQFF. The chain links TRBV5-5 to TRBJ2-1, with D tentatively TRBD2 (6 bases). The CDR3 contains 14 residues. From germline, CDR1 is SGHKS and CDR2 YYEKEE (reference sequence). Between the trimmed V and J ends, which lost 2 bases and 5 bases, there was a span of 11 bases.

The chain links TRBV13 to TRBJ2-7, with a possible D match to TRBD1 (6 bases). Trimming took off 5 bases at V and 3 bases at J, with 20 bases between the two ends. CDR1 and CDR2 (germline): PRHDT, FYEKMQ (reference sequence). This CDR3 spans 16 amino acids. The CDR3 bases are TGTGCCAGCAGCCTCCGTCCGAGACAGGACGACTACGAGCAGTACTTC. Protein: CASSLRPRQDDYEQYF.

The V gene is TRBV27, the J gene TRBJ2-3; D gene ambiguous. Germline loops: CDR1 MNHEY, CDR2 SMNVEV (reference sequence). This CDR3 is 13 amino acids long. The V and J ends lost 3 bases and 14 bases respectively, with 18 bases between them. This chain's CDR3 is CASSFNLQALLYF. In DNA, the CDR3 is TGTGCCAGCAGTTTCAACCTTCAGGCGCTGCTGTATTTT.

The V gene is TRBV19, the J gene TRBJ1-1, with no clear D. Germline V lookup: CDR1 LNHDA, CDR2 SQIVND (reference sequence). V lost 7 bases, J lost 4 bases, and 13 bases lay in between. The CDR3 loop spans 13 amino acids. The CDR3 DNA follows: TGTGCCAGTAATGCACGGGTTGGCACTGAAGCTTTCTTT. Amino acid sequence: CASNARVGTEAFF.